This TCR beta chain was identified during a study of blood T cell repertoires in COVID-19. V shed 6 bases, J shed 6 bases, and the junction held 11 bases outside the gene matches. Germline CDR1 and CDR2: MNHEY and SVGAGI. This CDR3 contains 14 residues. Participant ages covered about 18 to 100 years across 24 US areas. Sequencing was performed with immunoSEQ multiplex PCR; in TCRdb, only in-frame clones are kept and a portion is missing. The sample gives fewer than 400,000 clones, 70% to 90% of which show up once; around 4% is in the top ten. The receptor's source is a man aged 25-40 years who had recovered from COVID-19. Specimen: PBMCs or T cells enriched from blood (not recorded which). The rearrangement uses TRBV6-5 and TRBJ2-7; 7 bases align to TRBD1. The CDR3, as DNA: TGTGCCAGCAGGCCCGCCCAGACAGGGACCGAGCAGTACTTC. Protein product: CASRPAQTGTEQYF.